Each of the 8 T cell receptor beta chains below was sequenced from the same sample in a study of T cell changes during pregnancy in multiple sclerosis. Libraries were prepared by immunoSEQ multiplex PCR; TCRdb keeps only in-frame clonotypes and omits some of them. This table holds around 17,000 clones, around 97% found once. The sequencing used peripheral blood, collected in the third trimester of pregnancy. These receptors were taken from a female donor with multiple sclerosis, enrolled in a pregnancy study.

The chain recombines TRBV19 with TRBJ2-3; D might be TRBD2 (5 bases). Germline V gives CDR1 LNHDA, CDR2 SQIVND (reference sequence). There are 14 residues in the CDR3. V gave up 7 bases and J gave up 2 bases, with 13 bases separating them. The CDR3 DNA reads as TGTGCCAGTACCACCGGGATCATCACAGATACGCAGTATTTT. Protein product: CASTTGIITDTQYF.

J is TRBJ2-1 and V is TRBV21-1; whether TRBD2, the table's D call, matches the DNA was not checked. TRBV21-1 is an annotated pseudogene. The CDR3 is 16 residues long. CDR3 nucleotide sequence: TGTGCCAGCAGCAAAAACGAGGGACTAGCGGGAGATGAGCAGTTCTTC. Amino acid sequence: CASSKNEGLAGDEQFF.

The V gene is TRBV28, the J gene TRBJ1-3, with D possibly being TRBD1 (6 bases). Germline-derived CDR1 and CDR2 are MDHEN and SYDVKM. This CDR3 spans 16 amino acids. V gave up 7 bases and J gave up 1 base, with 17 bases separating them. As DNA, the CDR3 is TGTGCCAGCACCCCCGGGGGGCCTTTTTCTGGAAACACCATATATTTT. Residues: CASTPGGPFSGNTIYF.

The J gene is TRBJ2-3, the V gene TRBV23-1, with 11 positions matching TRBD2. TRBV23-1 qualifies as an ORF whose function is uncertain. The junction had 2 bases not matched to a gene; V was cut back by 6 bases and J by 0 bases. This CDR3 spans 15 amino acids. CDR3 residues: CASRRLAGSTDTQYF. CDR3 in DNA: TGCGCCAGCAGGCGACTAGCGGGGAGCACAGATACGCAGTATTTT.

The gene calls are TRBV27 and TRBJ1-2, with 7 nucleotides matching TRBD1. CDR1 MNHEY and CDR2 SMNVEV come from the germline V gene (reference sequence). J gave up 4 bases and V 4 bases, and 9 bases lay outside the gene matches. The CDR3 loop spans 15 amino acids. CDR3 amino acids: CASSSAGGGSYGYTF. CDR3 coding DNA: TGTGCCAGCAGTTCAGCAGGGGGTGGGAGCTATGGCTACACCTTC.

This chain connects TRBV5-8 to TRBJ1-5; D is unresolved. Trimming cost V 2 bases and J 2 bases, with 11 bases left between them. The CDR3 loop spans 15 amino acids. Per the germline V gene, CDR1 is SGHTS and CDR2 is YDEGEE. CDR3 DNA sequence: TGTGCCAGCAGCTTTACATTTTTGGGCAATCAGCCCCAGCATTTT. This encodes CASSFTFLGNQPQHF. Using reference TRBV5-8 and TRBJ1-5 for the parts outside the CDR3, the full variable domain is EAGVTQSPTHLIKTRGQQATLRCSPISGHTSVYWYQQALGLGLQFLLWYDEGEERNRGNFPPRFSGRQFPNYSSELNVNALELEDSALYLCASSFTFLGNQPQHFGDGTRLSIL.

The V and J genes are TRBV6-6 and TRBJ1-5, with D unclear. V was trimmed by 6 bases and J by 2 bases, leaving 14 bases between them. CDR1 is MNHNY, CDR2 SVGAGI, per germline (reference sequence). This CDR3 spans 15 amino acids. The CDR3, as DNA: TGTGCCAGCAGACCCACCACTGAGGGCAATCAGCCCCAGCATTTT. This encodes CASRPTTEGNQPQHF.

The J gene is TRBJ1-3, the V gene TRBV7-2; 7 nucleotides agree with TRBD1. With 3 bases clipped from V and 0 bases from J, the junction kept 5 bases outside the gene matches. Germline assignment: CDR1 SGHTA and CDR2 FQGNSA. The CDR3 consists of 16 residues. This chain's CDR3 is CASSLDRYPSGNTIYF. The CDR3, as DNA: TGTGCCAGCAGCTTGGACAGGTACCCCTCTGGAAACACCATATATTTT. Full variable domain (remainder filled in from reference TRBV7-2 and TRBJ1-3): GAGVSQSPSNKVTEKGKDVELRCDPISGHTALYWYRQSLGQGLEFLIYFQGNSAPDKSGLPSDRFSAERTGGSVSTLTIQRTQQEDSAVYLCASSLDRYPSGNTIYFGEGSWLTVV.